This TCR beta chain stems from a study of blood T cell repertoires in COVID-19 (dated by TCRdb to the early 2020s). A note on the overall study: The collaborator samples originated in the United States, Italy and Spain and spanned the acute and convalescent phases of COVID-19. The prospective study material was composed of cDNA or gDNA derived from T cells, B-cell-depleted T cells, or PBMCs. Deeply sampled blood TCRbeta repertoires from subjects exposed to, actively infected with, or recovered from COVID-19 were included in the dataset. The repertoires were released in a freely available public database meant as a resource for research on the immune response to SARS-CoV-2. The samples were drawn from the first 160 participants of the ongoing ImmuneRACE study and from some 1,300 subjects provided by 6 global collaborators. Nearly every sample came with metadata listing a de-identified subject ID, COVID-19 status, age in years and sex. Where available, HLA class I and class II types were obtained from metadata supplied by the sample provider rather than from assay-based typing.

TCRbeta CDR3 regions were amplified from genomic DNA using the immunoSEQ Assay, a bias-controlled multiplex PCR. The authors processed their data as follows. Nucleated cell counts per sample were estimated from amplification of reference gene primers within the assay. To quantify the absolute abundance of each unique TCRbeta CDR3 rearrangement, sequence reads were collapsed and filtered. For each sample, productive Simpson clonality was calculated as the square root of Simpson's diversity index across productive rearrangements. TCRdb's version of the immuneACCESS table is confined to in-frame rearrangements and falls short of the full clone set. An unresolved V gene accounts for under half of the shortfall where checked; the remainder is of unknown origin. The V and J calls and the clone size are those of that table, but D and trimming were determined from the DNA. The sample contains tens of thousands of clones, approximately 94% of them found a single time. The ten largest clonotypes hold around 2.6% of the sample.

Collaborating institutions collected whole blood in K2EDTA tubes following their own protocols. Collaborator samples were shipped for TCRbeta analysis as frozen whole blood, isolated PBMCs, or DNA extracted from either sample type. Study-level results and caveats: The amount of clinical and demographic metadata varied by source and participant and was provided uncurated.

Turning to this clone: This receptor's antigen is unknown. One base away there is no much larger clone; base qualities are not given.

From the germline V gene (reference sequence), CDR1 is SGHNT and CDR2 is YYREEE. The germline V end is reduced by 4 bases and the J end by 4 bases; junction bases left unmatched: 7. The CDR3 sequence holds 14 residues, the cysteine and phenylalanine included. Left in the record is the CDR3 DNA by itself, 42 bases read in frame from the first base. Sample: peripheral blood. This clonotype was obtained from a man in his 70s with active COVID-19. This sequence uses TRBV5-4 and TRBJ2-5; TRBD2 aligns with 7 central bases. The CDR3 has the sequence CASSAGGGRETQYF. The nucleotide sequence is given as TGTGCCAGCAGCGCCGGGGGAGGGAGAGAGACCCAGTACTTC.